These T cell receptor beta chains were read from a single sample in a study of radiation and T cells in renal cell carcinoma. Profiled with immunoSEQ multiplex PCR; TCRdb holds only in-frame clones, not every one. The sample lists about 130,000 clones, 81% occurring once. This sample comprised blood, obtained from a patient whose treatment included radiotherapy and nephrectomy. All receptors derive from a man aged 50 to 60 with renal cell carcinoma. CDR3s include the opening cysteine and the closing phenylalanine or tryptophan. D genes are given only for firm matches. Size values are once, few and many counts, or a class for expanded clones, and some rows have none.

j_gene,abundance,d_gene,v_gene,CDR3aa,CDR3nt
TRBJ2-7,.,TRBD1,TRBV7-8,CASSARDRGIHEQYF,TGTGCCAGCAGCGCACGGGACAGGGGGATCCACGAGCAGTACTTC
TRBJ2-3,.,.,TRBV7-9,CASSLVGPDTQYF,TGTGCCAGCAGCTTAGTTGGGCCAGATACGCAGTATTTT
TRBJ1-4,few,.,TRBV9,CASSGVGGTNEKLFF,TGTGCCAGCAGCGGCGTAGGGGGAACTAATGAAAAACTGTTTTTT
TRBJ2-3,.,TRBD2,TRBV4-1,CASSQDGGGTDTQYF,TGCGCCAGCAGCCAGGACGGCGGGGGTACAGATACGCAGTATTTT
TRBJ2-1,.,.,TRBV10-3,CAIRTDSYNEQFF,TGTGCCATCAGAACGGATTCCTACAATGAGCAGTTCTTC
TRBJ1-1,.,.,TRBV4-3,CASSGTHTNTEAFF,TGCGCCAGCTCAGGGACACATACGAACACTGAAGCTTTCTTT
TRBJ1-2,.,TRBD1,TRBV10-3,CAISESTGAGGYTF,TGTGCCATCAGTGAGTCGACAGGGGCCGGGGGCTACACCTTC
TRBJ1-1,.,TRBD1,TRBV5-1,CASSLGRGHTEAFF,TGCGCCAGCAGCTTGGGCAGGGGGCACACTGAAGCTTTCTTT
TRBJ2-3,.,.,TRBV11-2,CASSVPGFRDTQYF,TGTGCCAGCAGCGTACCAGGGTTCAGAGATACGCAGTATTTT
TRBJ1-4,.,TRBD1,TRBV5-1,CASSPGTGGEKLFF,TGCGCCAGCAGCCCCGGGACAGGGGGCGAAAAACTGTTTTTT